This TCR beta chain emerged from a study of beta chain features in type 1 diabetes. This CDR3 has 15 amino acids. Germline values: CDR1 MNHNY, CDR2 SVGAGI (reference sequence). The junction had 9 bases not matched to a gene; V was cut back by 5 bases and J by 5 bases. cDNA synthesis used the whole RNA isolate, giving expressed TCRB sequences. Measured with immunoSEQ multiplex PCR; TCRdb has only the in-frame clones, and not every one. The data show about 700,000 clones, 13% seen once. In regard to this clone: The antigen is unknown.

Findings and caveats of the study: TCRB CDR3 length was moderately but significantly reduced in all four CD4+ subsets of Type 1 diabetes patients.

This TCR derives from a man aged 18 to 29 with type 1 diabetes. The rearrangement joins TRBV6-6 to TRBJ2-5, with 9 nucleotides matching TRBD1. Sequenced material: naive CD4+ T cells from blood. The CDR3 region is CASSPPRDRDETQYF. In nucleotides, the CDR3 is TGTGCCAGCAGTCCCCCGAGGGACAGGGACGAGACCCAGTACTTC.